The T cell receptor (beta chain) described here comes from a study of blood T cell repertoires in COVID-19. Overall study: The United States, Italy and Spain were the sources of the acute and convalescent COVID-19 samples. The analysed material was cDNA or gDNA that came from T cells, B-cell-depleted T cells, or PBMCs.

The data were produced by immunoSEQ multiplex PCR, yet TCRdb's version contains in-frame clones alone and is incomplete. The sample yields about 52,000 clones, 82% seen once. The V gene's germline CDR1 is SNHLY and CDR2 FYNNEI. V dropped 1 base and J dropped 3 bases, with 15 bases sitting between them. CDR3 length: 16 amino acids. The chain couples TRBV2 to TRBJ1-1; maybe TRBD1 (5 bases). Sequenced: peripheral blood. The source is a man older than 75 with COVID-19, enrolled during active disease. The CDR3 spells CASSEGPRVGYTEAFF. The CDR3 DNA follows: TGTGCCAGCAGTGAAGGCCCCAGGGTGGGGTACACTGAAGCTTTCTTT.